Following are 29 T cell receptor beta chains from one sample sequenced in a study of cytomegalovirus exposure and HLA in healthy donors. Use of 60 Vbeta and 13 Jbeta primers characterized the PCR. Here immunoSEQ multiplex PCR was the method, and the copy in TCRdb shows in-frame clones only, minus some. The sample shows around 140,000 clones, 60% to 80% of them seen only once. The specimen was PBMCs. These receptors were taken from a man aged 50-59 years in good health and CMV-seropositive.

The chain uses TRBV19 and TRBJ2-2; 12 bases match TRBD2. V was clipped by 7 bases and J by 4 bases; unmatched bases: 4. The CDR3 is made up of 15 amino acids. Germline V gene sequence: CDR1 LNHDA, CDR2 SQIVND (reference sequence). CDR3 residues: CASTSGRAGTGELFF. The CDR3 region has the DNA TGTGCCAGTACTAGCGGGAGGGCCGGCACCGGGGAGCTGTTTTTT.

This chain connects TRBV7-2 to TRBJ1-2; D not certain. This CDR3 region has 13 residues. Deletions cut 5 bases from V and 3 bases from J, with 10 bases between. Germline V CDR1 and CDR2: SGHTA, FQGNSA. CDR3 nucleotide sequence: TGTGCCAGCAGCCCGGGAAGCTACTATGGCTACACCTTC. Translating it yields CASSPGSYYGYTF.

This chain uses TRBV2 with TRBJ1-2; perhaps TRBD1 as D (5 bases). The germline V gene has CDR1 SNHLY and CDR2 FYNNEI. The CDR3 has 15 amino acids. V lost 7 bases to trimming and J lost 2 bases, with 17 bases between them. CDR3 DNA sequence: TGTGCCAGCATCGATGGGGCAATTCTAAACTATGGCTACACCTTC. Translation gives CASIDGAILNYGYTF.

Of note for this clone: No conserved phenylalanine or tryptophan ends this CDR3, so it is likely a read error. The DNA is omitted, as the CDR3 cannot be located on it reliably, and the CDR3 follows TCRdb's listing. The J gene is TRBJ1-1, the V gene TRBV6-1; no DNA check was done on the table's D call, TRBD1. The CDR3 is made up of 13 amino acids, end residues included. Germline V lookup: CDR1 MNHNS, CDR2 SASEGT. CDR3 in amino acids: CATLRRGTGGLLM.

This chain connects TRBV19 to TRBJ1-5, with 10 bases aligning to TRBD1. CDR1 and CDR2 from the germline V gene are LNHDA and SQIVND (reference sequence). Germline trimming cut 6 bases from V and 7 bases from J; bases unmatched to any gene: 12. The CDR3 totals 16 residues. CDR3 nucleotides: TGTGCCAGTAGAACAGCCGGGACAGGGGTTCGGCAGCCCCAGCATTTT. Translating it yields CASRTAGTGVRQPQHF.

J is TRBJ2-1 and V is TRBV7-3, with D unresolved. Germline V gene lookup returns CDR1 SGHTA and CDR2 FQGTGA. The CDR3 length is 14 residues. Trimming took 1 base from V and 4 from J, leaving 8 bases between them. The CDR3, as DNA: TGTGCCAGCAGCTTAAATTTAGTTTACAATGAGCAGTTCTTC. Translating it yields CASSLNLVYNEQFF.

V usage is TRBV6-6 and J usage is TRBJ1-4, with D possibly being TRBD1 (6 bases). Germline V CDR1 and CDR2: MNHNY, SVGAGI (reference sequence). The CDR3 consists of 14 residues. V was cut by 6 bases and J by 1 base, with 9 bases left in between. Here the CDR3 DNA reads TGTGCCAGCAGACCGACAGGAACTAATGAAAAACTGTTTTTT. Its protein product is CASRPTGTNEKLFF.

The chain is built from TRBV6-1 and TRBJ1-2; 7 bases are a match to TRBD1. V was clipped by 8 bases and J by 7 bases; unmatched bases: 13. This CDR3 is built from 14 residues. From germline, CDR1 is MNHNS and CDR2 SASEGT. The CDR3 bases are TGTGCCAGCGGCATCCTCCGAGGGGGCTCTGGCTACACCTTC. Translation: CASGILRGGSGYTF.

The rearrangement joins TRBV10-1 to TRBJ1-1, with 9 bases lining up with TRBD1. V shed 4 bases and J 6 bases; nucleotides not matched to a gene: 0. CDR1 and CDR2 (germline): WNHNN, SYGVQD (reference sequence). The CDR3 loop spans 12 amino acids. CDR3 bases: TGCGCCAGCAGTGGACAGGGGGCTGAAGCTTTCTTT. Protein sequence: CASSGQGAEAFF.

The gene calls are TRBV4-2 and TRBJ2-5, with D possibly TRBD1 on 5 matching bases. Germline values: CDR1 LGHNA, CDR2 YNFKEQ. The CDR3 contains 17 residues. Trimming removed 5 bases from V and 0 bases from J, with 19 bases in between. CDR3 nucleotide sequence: TGTGCCAGCAGCTTGGTCCAACAGGCTGCGTACCAAGAGACCCAGTACTTC. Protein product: CASSLVQQAAYQETQYF.

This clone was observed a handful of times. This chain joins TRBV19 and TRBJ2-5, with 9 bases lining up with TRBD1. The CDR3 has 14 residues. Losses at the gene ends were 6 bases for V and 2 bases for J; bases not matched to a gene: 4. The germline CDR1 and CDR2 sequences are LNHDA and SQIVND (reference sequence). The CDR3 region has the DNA TGTGCCAGTAGAGGGACAGGGAAGCAAGAGACCCAGTACTTC. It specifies CASRGTGKQETQYF.

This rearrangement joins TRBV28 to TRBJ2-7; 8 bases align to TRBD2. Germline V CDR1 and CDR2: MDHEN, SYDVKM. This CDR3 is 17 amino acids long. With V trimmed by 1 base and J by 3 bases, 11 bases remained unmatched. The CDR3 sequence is CASSLSRGGRIYYEQYF. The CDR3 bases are TGTGCCAGCAGTTTATCCCGTGGCGGGAGGATTTACTACGAGCAGTACTTC.

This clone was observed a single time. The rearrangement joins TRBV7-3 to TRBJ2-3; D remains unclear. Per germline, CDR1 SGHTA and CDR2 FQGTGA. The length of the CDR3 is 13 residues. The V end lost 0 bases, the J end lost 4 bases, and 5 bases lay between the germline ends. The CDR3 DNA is TGTGCCAGCAGCTTAACGGAGTCAGATACGCAGTATTTT. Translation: CASSLTESDTQYF.

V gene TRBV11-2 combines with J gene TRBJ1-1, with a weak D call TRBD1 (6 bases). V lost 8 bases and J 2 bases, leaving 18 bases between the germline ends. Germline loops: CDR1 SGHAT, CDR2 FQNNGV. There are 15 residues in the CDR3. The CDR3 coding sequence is TGTGCCAGCGAAAAAGGGGGGGGCTTTAACACTGAAGCTTTCTTT. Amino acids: CASEKGGGFNTEAFF. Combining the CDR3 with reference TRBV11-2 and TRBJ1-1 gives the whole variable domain EAGVAQSPRYKIIEKRQSVAFWCNPISGHATLYWYQQILGQGPKLLIQFQNNGVVDDSQLPKDRFSAERLKGVDSTLKIQPAKLEDSAVYLCASEKGGGFNTEAFFGQGTRLTVV.

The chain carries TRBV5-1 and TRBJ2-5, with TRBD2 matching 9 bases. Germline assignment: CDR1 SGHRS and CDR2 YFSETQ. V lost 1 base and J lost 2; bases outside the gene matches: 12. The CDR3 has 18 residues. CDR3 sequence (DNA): TGCGCCAGCAGCTTGTCGAGCGCGGGAGGGCTTCGGCAAGAGACCCAGTACTTC. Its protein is CASSLSSAGGLRQETQYF.

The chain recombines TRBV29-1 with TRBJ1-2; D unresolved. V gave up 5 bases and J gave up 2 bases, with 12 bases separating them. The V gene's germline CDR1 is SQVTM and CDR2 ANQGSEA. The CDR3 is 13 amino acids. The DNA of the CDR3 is TGCAGCGTTAGAGTCGGGGAGAACTATGGCTACACCTTC. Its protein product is CSVRVGENYGYTF.

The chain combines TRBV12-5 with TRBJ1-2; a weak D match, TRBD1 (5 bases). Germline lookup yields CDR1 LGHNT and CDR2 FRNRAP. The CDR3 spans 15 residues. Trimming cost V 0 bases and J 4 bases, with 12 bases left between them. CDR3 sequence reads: CASGLVPAGVYGYTF. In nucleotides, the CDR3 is TGTGCTAGTGGTTTGGTCCCAGCGGGGGTCTATGGCTACACCTTC.

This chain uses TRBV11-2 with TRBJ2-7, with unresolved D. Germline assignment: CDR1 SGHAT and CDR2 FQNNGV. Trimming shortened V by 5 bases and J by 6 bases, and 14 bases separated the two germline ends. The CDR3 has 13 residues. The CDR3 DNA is TGTGCCAGCAGCCTACCCTTCGTTTTCGAGCAGTACTTC. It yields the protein CASSLPFVFEQYF.

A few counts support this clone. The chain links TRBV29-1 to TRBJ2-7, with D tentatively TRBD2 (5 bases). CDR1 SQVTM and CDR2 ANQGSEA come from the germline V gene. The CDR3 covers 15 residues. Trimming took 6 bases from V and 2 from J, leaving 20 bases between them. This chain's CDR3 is CSVRPGARRPYEQYF. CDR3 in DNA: TGCAGCGTCCGCCCTGGAGCACGGAGGCCCTACGAGCAGTACTTC.

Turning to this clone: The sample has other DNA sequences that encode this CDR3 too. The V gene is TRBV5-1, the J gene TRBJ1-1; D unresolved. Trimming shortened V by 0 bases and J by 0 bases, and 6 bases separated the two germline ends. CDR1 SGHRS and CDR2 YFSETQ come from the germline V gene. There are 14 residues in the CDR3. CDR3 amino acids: CASSLDSLNTEAFF. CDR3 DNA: TGCGCCAGCAGCTTGGACAGCCTGAACACTGAAGCTTTCTTT.

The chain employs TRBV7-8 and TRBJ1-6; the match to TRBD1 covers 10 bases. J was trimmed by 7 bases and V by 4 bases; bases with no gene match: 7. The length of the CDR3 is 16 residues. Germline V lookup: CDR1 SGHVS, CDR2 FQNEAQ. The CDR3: CASSSRDRGSNSPLHF. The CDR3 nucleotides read TGTGCCAGCAGCTCCCGGGACAGGGGATCCAATTCACCCCTCCACTTT.

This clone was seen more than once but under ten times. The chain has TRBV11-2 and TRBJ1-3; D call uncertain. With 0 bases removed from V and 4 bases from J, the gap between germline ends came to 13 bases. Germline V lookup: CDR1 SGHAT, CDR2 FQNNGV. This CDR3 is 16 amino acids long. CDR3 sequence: CASSLDPPSIGNTIYF. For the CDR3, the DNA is TGTGCCAGCAGCTTAGATCCCCCTAGTATCGGAAACACCATATATTTT.

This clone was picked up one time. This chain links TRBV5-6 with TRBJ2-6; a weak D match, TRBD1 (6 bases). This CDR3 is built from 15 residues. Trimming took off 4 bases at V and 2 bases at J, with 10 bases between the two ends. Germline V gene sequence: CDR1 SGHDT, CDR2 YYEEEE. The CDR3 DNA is TGTGCCAGCAGCCTCAACAGGGCTGGGGCCAACGTCCTGACTTTC. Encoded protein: CASSLNRAGANVLTF.

CDR3 bases: TGTGCCACCAGCAGAGCAAGGACTAGCGGGGTGGAGACCCAGTACTTC. Translating gives CATSRARTSGVETQYF. The V call is TRBV15, the J call TRBJ2-5; 12 nucleotides align to TRBD2. The CDR3 has 16 amino acids. The junction had 5 bases not matched to a gene; V was cut back by 1 base and J by 5 bases. Per the germline V gene, CDR1 is LNHNV and CDR2 is YYDKDF (reference sequence).

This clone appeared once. CDR3 in amino acids: CASSATGLTYNSPLHF. Written as DNA, the CDR3 is TGCGCCAGCAGCGCGACAGGGCTTACCTATAATTCACCCCTCCACTTT. This chain uses TRBV5-1 with TRBJ1-6; 7 bases are a match to TRBD1. J was trimmed by 2 bases and V by 4 bases; bases with no gene match: 6. The CDR3 loop spans 16 amino acids. Germline V gene sequence: CDR1 SGHRS, CDR2 YFSETQ.

For the CDR3, the DNA is TGTGCCAGCAGTCTCGGACAGTTTGGCACAGATACGCAGTATTTT. Its protein is CASSLGQFGTDTQYF. The V and J genes are TRBV27 and TRBJ2-3, with D perhaps matching TRBD1 (6 bases). V lost 5 bases, J lost 1 base, and 13 bases lay in between. CDR1 is MNHEY, CDR2 SMNVEV, per germline (reference sequence). CDR3 length: 15 amino acids.

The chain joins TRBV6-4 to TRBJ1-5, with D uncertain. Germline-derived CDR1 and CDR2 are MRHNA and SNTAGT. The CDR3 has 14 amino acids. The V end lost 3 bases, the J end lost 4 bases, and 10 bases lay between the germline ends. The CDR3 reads CASSDYLINQPQHF. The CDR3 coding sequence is TGTGCCAGCAGTGATTATTTAATTAATCAGCCCCAGCATTTT.

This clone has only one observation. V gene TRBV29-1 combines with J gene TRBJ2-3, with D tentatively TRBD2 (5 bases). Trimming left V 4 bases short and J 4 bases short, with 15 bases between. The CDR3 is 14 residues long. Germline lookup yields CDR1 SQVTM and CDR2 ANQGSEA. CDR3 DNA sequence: TGCAGCGTTGGTGGATCGGGAAGTGCAGATACGCAGTATTTT. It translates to CSVGGSGSADTQYF.

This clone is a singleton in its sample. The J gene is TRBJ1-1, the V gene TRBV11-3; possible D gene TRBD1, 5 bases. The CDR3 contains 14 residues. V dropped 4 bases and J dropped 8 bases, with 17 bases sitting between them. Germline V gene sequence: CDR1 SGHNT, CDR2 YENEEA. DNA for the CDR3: TGTGCCAGCAGCTCATACCCGGGGGTTTCAGAAGCTTTCTTT. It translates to CASSSYPGVSEAFF.